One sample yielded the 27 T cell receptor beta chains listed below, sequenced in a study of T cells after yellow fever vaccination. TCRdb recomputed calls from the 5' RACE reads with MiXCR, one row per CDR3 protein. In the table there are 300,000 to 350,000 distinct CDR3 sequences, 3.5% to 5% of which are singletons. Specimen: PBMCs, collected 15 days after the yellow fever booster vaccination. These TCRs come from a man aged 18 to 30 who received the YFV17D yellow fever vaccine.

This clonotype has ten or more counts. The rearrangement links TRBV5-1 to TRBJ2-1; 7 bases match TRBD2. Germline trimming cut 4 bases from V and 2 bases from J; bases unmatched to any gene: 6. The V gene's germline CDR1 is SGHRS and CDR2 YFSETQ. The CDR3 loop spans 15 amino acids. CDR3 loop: CASSPAGDPYNEQFF. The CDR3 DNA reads TGCGCCAGCAGCCCCGCGGGGGACCCCTACAATGAGCAGTTCTTC.

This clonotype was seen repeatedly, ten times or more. In nucleotides, the CDR3 is TGCAGCGTTGATACCGGGCCGCCGGATGAGCAGTTCTTC. Translating it yields CSVDTGPPDEQFF. The chain employs TRBV29-1 and TRBJ2-1; no firm D call. Trimming left V 3 bases short and J 8 bases short, with 14 bases between. Germline loops: CDR1 SQVTM, CDR2 ANQGSEA. The CDR3 extends over 13 amino acids.

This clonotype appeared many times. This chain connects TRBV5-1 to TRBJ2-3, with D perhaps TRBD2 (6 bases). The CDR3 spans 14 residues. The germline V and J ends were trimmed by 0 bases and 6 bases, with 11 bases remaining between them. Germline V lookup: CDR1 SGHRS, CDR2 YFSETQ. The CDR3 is CASSLDPLADTQYF. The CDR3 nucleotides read TGCGCCAGCAGCTTGGACCCCCTAGCGGATACGCAGTATTTT.

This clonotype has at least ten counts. The CDR3 region has the DNA TGCGCCAGCAGCTTCCAACAGGGGTCGGGTGAGCAGTTCTTC. Translation: CASSFQQGSGEQFF. This chain connects TRBV5-1 to TRBJ2-1; TRBD1 matches at 7 bases. This CDR3 region has 14 residues. Trimming cost V 2 bases and J 9 bases; bases outside gene matches: 8. Germline lookup yields CDR1 SGHRS and CDR2 YFSETQ.

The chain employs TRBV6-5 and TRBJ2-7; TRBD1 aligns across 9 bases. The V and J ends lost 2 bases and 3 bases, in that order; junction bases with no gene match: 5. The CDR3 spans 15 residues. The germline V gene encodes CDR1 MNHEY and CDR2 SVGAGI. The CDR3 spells CASSYGTGGFYEQYF. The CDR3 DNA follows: TGTGCCAGCAGTTACGGAACAGGGGGCTTCTACGAGCAGTACTTC.

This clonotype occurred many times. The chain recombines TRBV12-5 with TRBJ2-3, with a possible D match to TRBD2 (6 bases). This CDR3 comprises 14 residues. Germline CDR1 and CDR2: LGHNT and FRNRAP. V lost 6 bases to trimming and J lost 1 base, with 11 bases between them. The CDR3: CASGTRVGTDTQYF. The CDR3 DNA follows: TGTGCTAGTGGGACTAGAGTCGGCACAGATACGCAGTATTTT.

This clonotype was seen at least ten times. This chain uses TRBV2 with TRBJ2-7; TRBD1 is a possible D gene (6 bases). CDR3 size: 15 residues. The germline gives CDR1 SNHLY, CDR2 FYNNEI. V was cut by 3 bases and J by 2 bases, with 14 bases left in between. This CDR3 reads CASSDVGTRTYEQYF. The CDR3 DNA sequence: TGTGCCAGCAGTGATGTTGGGACACGTACCTACGAGCAGTACTTC.

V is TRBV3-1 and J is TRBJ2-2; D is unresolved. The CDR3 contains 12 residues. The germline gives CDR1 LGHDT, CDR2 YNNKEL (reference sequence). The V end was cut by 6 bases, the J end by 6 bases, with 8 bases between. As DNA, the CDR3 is TGTGCCAGCAGACACTCTTCCGGGGAGCTGTTTTTT. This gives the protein CASRHSSGELFF.

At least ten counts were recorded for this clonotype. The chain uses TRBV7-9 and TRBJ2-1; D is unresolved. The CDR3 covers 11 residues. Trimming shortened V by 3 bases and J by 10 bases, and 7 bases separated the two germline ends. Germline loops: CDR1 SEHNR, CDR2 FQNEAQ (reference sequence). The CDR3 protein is CASSFRVEQFF. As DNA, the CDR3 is TGTGCCAGCAGCTTTCGGGTAGAGCAGTTCTTC.

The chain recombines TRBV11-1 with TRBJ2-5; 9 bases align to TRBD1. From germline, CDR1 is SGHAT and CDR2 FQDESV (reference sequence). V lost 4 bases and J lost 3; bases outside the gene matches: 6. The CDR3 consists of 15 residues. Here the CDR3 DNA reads TGTGCCAGCAGCTGGTCCGGGACAGGGAAAGAGACCCAGTACTTC. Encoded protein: CASSWSGTGKETQYF.

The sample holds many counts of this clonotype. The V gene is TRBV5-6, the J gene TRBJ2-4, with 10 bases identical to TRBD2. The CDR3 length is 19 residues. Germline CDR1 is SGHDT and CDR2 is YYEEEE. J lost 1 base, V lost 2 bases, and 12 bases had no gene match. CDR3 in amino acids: CASSFERGGPQRAKNIQYF. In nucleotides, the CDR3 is TGTGCCAGCAGCTTCGAGCGGGGGGGCCCCCAAAGGGCCAAAAACATTCAGTACTTC.

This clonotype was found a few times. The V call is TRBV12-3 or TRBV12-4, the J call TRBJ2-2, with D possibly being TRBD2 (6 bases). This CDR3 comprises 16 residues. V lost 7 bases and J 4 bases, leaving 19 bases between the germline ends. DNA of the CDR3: TGTGCCAGCAAGTATGGCGGGGCGCGGGGCACCGGGGAGCTGTTTTTT. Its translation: CASKYGGARGTGELFF.

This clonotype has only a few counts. CDR3 bases: TGCGCCAGCAGCCAGGGACAAAGGACAGAGACCCAGTACTTC. Encoded protein: CASSQGQRTETQYF. This chain links TRBV4-3 with TRBJ2-5; weak D call: TRBD1 (6 bases). Looked up from germline, CDR1 is LGHNA and CDR2 is YSLEER. This CDR3 comprises 14 residues. V lost 3 bases, J lost 4 bases, and 12 bases lay in between.

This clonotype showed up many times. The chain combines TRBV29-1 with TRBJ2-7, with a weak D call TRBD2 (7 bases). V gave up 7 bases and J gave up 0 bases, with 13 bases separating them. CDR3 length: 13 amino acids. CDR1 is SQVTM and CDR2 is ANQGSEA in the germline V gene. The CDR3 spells CSAQGGGSYEQYF. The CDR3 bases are TGCAGCGCCCAAGGGGGGGGCTCCTACGAGCAGTACTTC.

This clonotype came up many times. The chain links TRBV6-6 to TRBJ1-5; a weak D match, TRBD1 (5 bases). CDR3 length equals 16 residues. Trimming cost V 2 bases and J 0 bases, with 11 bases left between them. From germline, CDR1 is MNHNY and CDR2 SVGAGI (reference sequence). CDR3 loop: CASSYRRGTSNQPQHF. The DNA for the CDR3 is TGTGCCAGCAGTTACCGGCGGGGGACTAGCAATCAGCCCCAGCATTTT.

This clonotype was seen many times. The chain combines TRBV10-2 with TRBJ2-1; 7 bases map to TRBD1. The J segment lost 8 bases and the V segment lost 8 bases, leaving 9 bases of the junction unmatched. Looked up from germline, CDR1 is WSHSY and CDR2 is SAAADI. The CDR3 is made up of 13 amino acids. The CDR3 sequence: CASADRDDDEQFF. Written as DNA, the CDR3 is TGCGCCAGCGCCGACAGGGACGATGATGAGCAGTTCTTC.

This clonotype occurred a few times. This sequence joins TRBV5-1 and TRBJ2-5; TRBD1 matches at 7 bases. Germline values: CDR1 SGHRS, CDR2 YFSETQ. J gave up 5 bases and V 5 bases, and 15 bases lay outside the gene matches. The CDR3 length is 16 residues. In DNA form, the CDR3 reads TGCGCCAGCAGATCTGCACCACAGGGGAGCGTGGAGACCCAGTACTTC. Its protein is CASRSAPQGSVETQYF.

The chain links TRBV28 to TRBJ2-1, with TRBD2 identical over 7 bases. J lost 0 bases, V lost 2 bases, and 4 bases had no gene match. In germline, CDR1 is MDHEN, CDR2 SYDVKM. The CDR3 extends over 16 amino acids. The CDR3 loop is CASSLAGVSSYNEQFF. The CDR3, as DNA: TGTGCCAGCAGTTTAGCGGGGGTCAGCTCCTACAATGAGCAGTTCTTC.

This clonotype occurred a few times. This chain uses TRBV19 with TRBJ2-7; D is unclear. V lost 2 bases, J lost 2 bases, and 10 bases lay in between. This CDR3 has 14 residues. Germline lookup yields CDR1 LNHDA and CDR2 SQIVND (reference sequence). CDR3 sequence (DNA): TGTGCCAGTAGTATATCCCGCCCCCCCTACGAGCAGTACTTC. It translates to CASSISRPPYEQYF.

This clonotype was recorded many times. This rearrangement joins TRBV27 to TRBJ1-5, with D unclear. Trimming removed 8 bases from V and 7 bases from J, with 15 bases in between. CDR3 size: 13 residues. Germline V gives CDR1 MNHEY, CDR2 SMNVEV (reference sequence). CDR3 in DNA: TGTGCCAGCGCGCCTCTGGGAACACAGCCCCAGCATTTT. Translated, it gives CASAPLGTQPQHF.

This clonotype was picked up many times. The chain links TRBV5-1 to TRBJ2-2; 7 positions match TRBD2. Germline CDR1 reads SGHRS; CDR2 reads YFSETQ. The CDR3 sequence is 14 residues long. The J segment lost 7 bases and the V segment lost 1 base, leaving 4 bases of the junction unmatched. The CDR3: CASSLIGLGGELFF. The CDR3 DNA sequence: TGCGCCAGCAGCTTGATTGGACTAGGCGGGGAGCTGTTTTTT.

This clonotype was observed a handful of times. The CDR3: CASTNRGIGELFF. The CDR3 DNA reads TGTGCCAGCACCAACCGGGGGATCGGGGAGCTGTTTTTT. V and J are TRBV12-3 or TRBV12-4 and TRBJ2-2; D is possibly TRBD2 (6 bases). Trimming stripped 7 bases from V and 7 bases from J, with 13 bases between. The CDR3 length is 13 residues.

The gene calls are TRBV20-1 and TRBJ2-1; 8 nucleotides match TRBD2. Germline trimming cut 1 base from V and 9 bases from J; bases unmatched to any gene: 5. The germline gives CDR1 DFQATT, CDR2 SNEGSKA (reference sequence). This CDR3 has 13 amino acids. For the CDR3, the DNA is TGCAGTGCTAGAGGGGTTAGCGGGATTGAGCAGTTCTTC. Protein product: CSARGVSGIEQFF.

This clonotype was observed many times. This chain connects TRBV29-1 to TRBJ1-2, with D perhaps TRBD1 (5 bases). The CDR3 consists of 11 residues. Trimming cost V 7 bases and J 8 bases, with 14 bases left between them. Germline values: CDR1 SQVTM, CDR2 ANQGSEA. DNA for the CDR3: TGCAGCGGAGGGACCGGCCAAGGCTACACCTTC. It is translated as CSGGTGQGYTF.

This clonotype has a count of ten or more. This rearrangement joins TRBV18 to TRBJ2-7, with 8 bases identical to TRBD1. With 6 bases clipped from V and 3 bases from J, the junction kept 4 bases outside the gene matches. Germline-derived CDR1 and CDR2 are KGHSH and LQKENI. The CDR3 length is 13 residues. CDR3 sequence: CASSRDRRYEQYF. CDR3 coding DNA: TGTGCCAGCTCGAGGGACAGGCGCTACGAGCAGTACTTC.

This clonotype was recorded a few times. In DNA form, the CDR3 reads TGCGCCAGCAGCTTGATGGGACTGAACATGAACACTGAAGCTTTCTTT. It is translated as CASSLMGLNMNTEAFF. The rearrangement joins TRBV5-1 to TRBJ1-1; possibly TRBD1 for D (5 bases). CDR3 size: 16 residues. Deletions cut 1 base from V and 0 bases from J, with 13 bases between. The germline CDR1 and CDR2 sequences are SGHRS and YFSETQ.

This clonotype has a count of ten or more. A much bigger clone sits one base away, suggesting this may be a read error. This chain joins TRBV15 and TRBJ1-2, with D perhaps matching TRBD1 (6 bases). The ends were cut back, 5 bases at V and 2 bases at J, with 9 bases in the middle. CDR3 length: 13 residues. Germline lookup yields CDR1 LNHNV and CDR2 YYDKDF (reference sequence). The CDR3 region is CATSPDRNYGYTF. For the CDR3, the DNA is TGTGCCACCAGCCCCGACAGGAACTATGGCTACACCTTC.